Listed here are 28 T cell receptor beta chains from one sample, sequenced in a study of T cell clones after liver transplantation. This table comes from immunoSEQ multiplex PCR, and its TCRdb copy is limited to in-frame clones, with some not included. The sample yields nearly 55,000 clones, about 81% seen once. Sequenced here: CD4+ T cells from blood, sampled before liver transplant. These receptors were obtained from a human donor who received a liver transplant.

This chain uses TRBV7-2 with TRBJ2-5; 9 nucleotides align to TRBD1. Germline trimming cut 5 bases from V and 5 bases from J; bases unmatched to any gene: 12. The CDR3 length is 16 residues. The germline V gene has CDR1 SGHTA and CDR2 FQGNSA. The CDR3 sequence is CASSANLQGAGETQYF. The CDR3 DNA follows: TGTGCCAGCAGCGCGAACCTACAGGGGGCCGGCGAGACCCAGTACTTC.

Comment on this clone: The germline gene is not matched at one end of the junction; a read error may be the cause. J is TRBJ2-4 and V is TRBV29-1, with D uncertain. Germline V gene lookup returns CDR1 SQVTM and CDR2 ANQGSEA. CDR3 length equals 12 residues. The chain's CDR3 is CSVEEARNIQYF. CDR3 nucleotides: TGCAGCGTTGAAGAAGCCAGAAACATTCAGTACTTC.

The chain employs TRBV27 and TRBJ2-5; D may be TRBD1 or TRBD2 (5 bases each). From germline, CDR1 is MNHEY and CDR2 SMNVEV (reference sequence). The length of the CDR3 is 13 residues. V was pared by 10 bases and J by 1 base, with 13 bases between. CDR3 DNA sequence: TGTGCCACGGGACGGCCGCTCCAAGAGACCCAGTACTTC. It codes for CATGRPLQETQYF.

This clone showed up just once. The chain is built from TRBV7-2 and TRBJ1-2; 7 nucleotides line up with TRBD1. This CDR3 contains 17 residues. Germline lookup yields CDR1 SGHTA and CDR2 FQGNSA. J lost 3 bases, V lost 0 bases, and 10 bases had no gene match. The CDR3 nucleotides are TGTGCCAGCAGCTTAGCAAACCCAGCCGGGACAGACTATGGCTACACCTTC. It specifies CASSLANPAGTDYGYTF. The full variable domain, its missing parts supplied by reference TRBV7-2 and TRBJ1-2, is GAGVSQSPSNKVTEKGKDVELRCDPISGHTALYWYRQSLGQGLEFLIYFQGNSAPDKSGLPSDRFSAERTGGSVSTLTIQRTQQEDSAVYLCASSLANPAGTDYGYTFGSGTRLTVV.

The J gene is TRBJ1-2, the V gene TRBV7-9; no clear D. CDR1 is SEHNR and CDR2 is FQNEAQ in the germline V gene (reference sequence). Trimming pared 3 bases from V and 4 bases from J, leaving 12 bases between. There are 14 residues in the CDR3. Here the CDR3 DNA reads TGTGCCAGCAGCTTGAATGGCGGCATCTATGGCTACACCTTC. Translated, it gives CASSLNGGIYGYTF.

This clone was counted only a few times. V gene TRBV20-1 combines with J gene TRBJ2-7, with TRBD2 as a possible D gene (5 bases). Germline V lookup: CDR1 DFQATT, CDR2 SNEGSKA (reference sequence). The CDR3 sequence is 11 residues long. V was pared by 3 bases and J by 4 bases, with 7 bases between. This CDR3 is CSASTGYEQYF. In DNA form, the CDR3 reads TGCAGTGCTAGTACGGGATACGAGCAGTACTTC.

As for this clone: Other DNA sequences in the sample encode the same CDR3. The J gene is TRBJ2-7, the V gene TRBV4-1; D is possibly TRBD1 (6 bases). In germline, CDR1 is MGHRA, CDR2 YSYEKL. Between the trimmed V and J ends, which lost 1 base and 2 bases, there was a span of 12 bases. This CDR3 has 15 residues. CDR3 nucleotides: TGCGCCAGCAGCCAAGGCTACAGGGATCCCTACGAGCAGTACTTC. This gives the protein CASSQGYRDPYEQYF.

This clone was counted once. The V and J genes are TRBV7-9 and TRBJ2-7, with 7 bases identical to TRBD1. Germline trimming cut 2 bases from V and 3 bases from J; bases unmatched to any gene: 7. Germline CDR1 SEHNR, CDR2 FQNEAQ (reference sequence). The CDR3 consists of 15 residues. The CDR3 DNA reads TGTGCCAGCAGCTTAACCTTAGGACAGGTCTACGAGCAGTACTTC. Its translation: CASSLTLGQVYEQYF.

The V gene is TRBV4-1, the J gene TRBJ2-5, with 7 nucleotides matching TRBD2. The CDR3 covers 14 residues. The ends lost 1 base at V and 5 bases at J; junction bases unmatched: 4. From germline, CDR1 is MGHRA and CDR2 YSYEKL. As DNA, the CDR3 is TGCGCCAGCAGCCAAGGGACTAGTGAGGAGACCCAGTACTTC. Translating it yields CASSQGTSEETQYF.

This chain uses TRBV10-3 with TRBJ2-1; D is ambiguous. Trimming cost V 8 bases and J 4 bases, with 9 bases left between them. The CDR3 sequence is 12 residues long. Looked up from germline, CDR1 is ENHRY and CDR2 is SYGVKD. The CDR3 bases are TGTGCCATCGGTACTTCTTACAATGAGCAGTTCTTC. Translation: CAIGTSYNEQFF.

The rearrangement joins TRBV7-2 to TRBJ2-2, with 12 bases that match TRBD2. Trimming removed 5 bases from V and 5 bases from J; junction bases left unmatched: 12. Germline V lookup: CDR1 SGHTA, CDR2 FQGNSA. The CDR3 contains 18 residues. In DNA, the CDR3 is TGTGCCAGCAGCCCCATTATTCTAGCGGGGGGGCTAACCGGGGAGCTGTTTTTT. Translated, it gives CASSPIILAGGLTGELFF.

This rearrangement joins TRBV11-2 to TRBJ1-1; 7 bases fit TRBD1. The CDR3 contains 16 residues. Germline V CDR1 and CDR2: SGHAT, FQNNGV. Losses at the gene ends were 3 bases for V and 3 bases for J; bases not matched to a gene: 10. The CDR3 is CASSFDRVWGDTEAFF. CDR3 sequence (DNA): TGTGCCAGCAGCTTCGACAGGGTATGGGGGGACACTGAAGCTTTCTTT.

The chain has TRBV5-1 and TRBJ1-4; possible D gene TRBD1, 5 bases. CDR1 and CDR2 (germline): SGHRS, YFSETQ. Trimming removed 3 bases from V and 8 bases from J, with 20 bases in between. The CDR3 totals 16 residues. In DNA, the CDR3 is TGCGCCAGCAGCTCGGACCCGGACCTTGGGGGGGAAAAACTGTTTTTT. This gives the protein CASSSDPDLGGEKLFF. The full variable domain, completed using reference TRBV5-1 and TRBJ1-4, is KAGVTQTPRYLIKTRGQQVTLSCSPISGHRSVSWYQQTPGQGLQFLFEYFSETQRNKGNFPGRFSGRQFSNSRSEMNVSTLELGDSALYLCASSSDPDLGGEKLFFGSGTQLSVL.

The CDR3 loop is CASSLGGGTYNEQFF. As DNA, the CDR3 is TGCGCCAGCAGCTTGGGCGGGGGGACCTACAATGAGCAGTTCTTC. This rearrangement joins TRBV5-1 to TRBJ2-1; TRBD2 agrees at 8 bases. Germline trimming cut 0 bases from V and 2 bases from J; bases unmatched to any gene: 1. The CDR3 covers 15 residues. Germline V gene lookup returns CDR1 SGHRS and CDR2 YFSETQ. The full variable domain, completed using reference TRBV5-1 and TRBJ2-1, is KAGVTQTPRYLIKTRGQQVTLSCSPISGHRSVSWYQQTPGQGLQFLFEYFSETQRNKGNFPGRFSGRQFSNSRSEMNVSTLELGDSALYLCASSLGGGTYNEQFFGPGTRLTVL.

This chain joins TRBV27 and TRBJ1-4; D may be TRBD1 (5 bases). The germline CDR1 and CDR2 sequences are MNHEY and SMNVEV (reference sequence). This CDR3 has 13 residues. Trimming left V 6 bases short and J 5 bases short, with 10 bases between. CDR3: CASRNRRNEKLFF. The CDR3 DNA sequence: TGTGCCAGCAGGAACAGGCGGAATGAAAAACTGTTTTTT.

The DNA for the CDR3 is TGTGCCACCGAGATGGACCAGGGTCCCGGGGAGCTGTTTTTT. As protein: CATEMDQGPGELFF. V and J are TRBV10-3 and TRBJ2-2, with D maybe TRBD1 (5 bases). The CDR3 contains 14 residues. Germline V gene sequence: CDR1 ENHRY, CDR2 SYGVKD. Trimming took off 10 bases at V and 6 bases at J, with 18 bases between the two ends.

The chain is built from TRBV15 and TRBJ2-3; D unclear. The CDR3 spans 15 residues. The germline gives CDR1 LNHNV, CDR2 YYDKDF (reference sequence). V was shortened by 1 base and J by 7 bases, with 15 bases between the two germline ends. The CDR3 loop reads CATSRGRPLIHTQYF. CDR3 sequence (DNA): TGTGCCACCAGCAGAGGAAGGCCTCTCATTCATACGCAGTATTTT.

V usage is TRBV10-3 and J usage is TRBJ1-5; D is ambiguous. This CDR3 is 13 amino acids long. Germline CDR1 and CDR2: ENHRY and SYGVKD. Trimming left V 10 bases short and J 2 bases short, with 12 bases between. CDR3 nucleotide sequence: TGTGCCACTTCCCGGGAAGGCAATCAGCCCCAGCATTTT. Protein: CATSREGNQPQHF.

This clone was detected once. The chain recombines TRBV5-1 with TRBJ2-1; the D is unclear. The V and J ends lost 1 base and 2 bases respectively, with 4 bases between them. This CDR3 spans 13 amino acids. The germline V gene encodes CDR1 SGHRS and CDR2 YFSETQ. CDR3 amino acids: CASSLIPYNEQFF. DNA for the CDR3: TGCGCCAGCAGCTTGATACCCTACAATGAGCAGTTCTTC. The full variable domain, completed using reference TRBV5-1 and TRBJ2-1, is KAGVTQTPRYLIKTRGQQVTLSCSPISGHRSVSWYQQTPGQGLQFLFEYFSETQRNKGNFPGRFSGRQFSNSRSEMNVSTLELGDSALYLCASSLIPYNEQFFGPGTRLTVL.

The V and J genes are TRBV7-8 and TRBJ1-1; D is perhaps TRBD1 (5 bases). V was shortened by 2 bases and J by 2 bases, with 9 bases between the two germline ends. CDR1 is SGHVS and CDR2 is FQNEAQ in the germline V gene. The CDR3 loop spans 14 amino acids. CDR3 DNA sequence: TGTGCCAGCAGCTTACTGACAGACAACACTGAAGCTTTCTTT. This encodes CASSLLTDNTEAFF. Together with reference TRBV7-8 and TRBJ1-1, the CDR3 gives the full variable domain: GAGVSQSPRYKVAKRGQDVALRCDPISGHVSLFWYQQALGQGPEFLTYFQNEAQLDKSGLPSDRFFAERPEGSVSTLKIQRTQQEDSAVYLCASSLLTDNTEAFFGQGTRLTVV.

This chain uses TRBV19 with TRBJ2-5; D is undetermined. Germline V lookup: CDR1 LNHDA, CDR2 SQIVND (reference sequence). This CDR3 spans 12 amino acids. V lost 6 bases and J 3 bases, leaving 8 bases between the germline ends. The CDR3: CASSRPEETQYF. The CDR3 coding sequence is TGTGCCAGTAGCCGCCCGGAAGAGACCCAGTACTTC.

V usage is TRBV5-5 and J usage is TRBJ2-7; D is ambiguous. Germline V gene lookup returns CDR1 SGHKS and CDR2 YYEKEE (reference sequence). The V and J ends lost 3 bases and 2 bases respectively, with 9 bases between them. This CDR3 contains 13 residues. CDR3 coding DNA: TGTGCCAGCAGCTCTCCCCCGACCTACGAGCAGTACTTC. Protein: CASSSPPTYEQYF.

The chain has TRBV6-5 and TRBJ1-1; no clear D gene. The CDR3 contains 15 residues. Per germline, CDR1 MNHEY and CDR2 SVGAGI. V lost 6 bases to trimming and J lost 4 bases, with 18 bases between them. Here the CDR3 DNA reads TGTGCCAGCAGGCCGGACTGGGCGTCCAGCACTGAAGCTTTCTTT. It yields the protein CASRPDWASSTEAFF.

The V gene is TRBV9, the J gene TRBJ1-5; no reliable D call. The germline gives CDR1 SGDLS, CDR2 YYNGEE. The CDR3 has 15 residues. V was trimmed by 0 bases and J by 0 bases, leaving 7 bases between them. CDR3 loop: CASSVDPFSNQPQHF. The CDR3 region has the DNA TGTGCCAGCAGCGTAGACCCTTTTAGCAATCAGCCCCAGCATTTT.

The chain links TRBV6-5 to TRBJ2-7, with 10 bases identical to TRBD1. V dropped 5 bases and J dropped 3; count of bases not matched to a gene: 4. Germline V gene data show CDR1 as MNHEY and CDR2 as SVGAGI. CDR3 length: 14 amino acids. The CDR3 reads CASSRTGGHYEQYF. CDR3 coding DNA: TGTGCCAGCAGTCGGACAGGGGGTCACTACGAGCAGTACTTC.

This rearrangement joins TRBV4-3 to TRBJ2-1, with 12 nucleotides matching TRBD2. J was trimmed by 10 bases and V by 1 base; bases with no gene match: 5. CDR3 length: 15 amino acids. Germline CDR1 reads LGHNA; CDR2 reads YSLEER. CDR3 nucleotides: TGCGCCAGCAGCCAAGGACTAGCGGGAGTTGGCGAGCAGTTCTTC. Amino acid sequence: CASSQGLAGVGEQFF.

The J gene is TRBJ2-6, the V gene TRBV4-1; 14 nucleotides agree with TRBD2. Germline CDR1 and CDR2: MGHRA and YSYEKL. Unmatched junction bases numbered 10, after V lost 4 bases and J lost 2 bases. The CDR3 has 20 residues. The CDR3 bases are TGCGCCAGCAGCCTACTGGGACTAGCGGGAGTACGCACTGGGGCCAACGTCCTGACTTTC. Amino acids: CASSLLGLAGVRTGANVLTF.

The chain couples TRBV19 to TRBJ1-1, with TRBD1 matching 10 bases. The germline V gene encodes CDR1 LNHDA and CDR2 SQIVND (reference sequence). This CDR3 spans 16 amino acids. The V segment lost 6 bases and the J segment 0 bases; nucleotides outside the gene matches: 7. CDR3 coding DNA: TGTGCCAGTAGAACGAGACAGGGGGCAATGAACACTGAAGCTTTCTTT. This sequence encodes CASRTRQGAMNTEAFF.